The source of this T cell receptor beta chain is a study of identifying expanded T cells in peripheral blood. The repertoire was sequenced with immunoSEQ multiplex PCR; TCRdb's copy has only in-frame clones and lacks some. The sample has about 110,000 clones, 88% seen once. Collection occurred without any documented infections or immune events in donors. This receptor was identified in a person between 18 and 75 years old in good health. Sequencing input: blood.

The CDR3 protein is CASSVDGRPYEQYF. The CDR3 DNA reads TGTGCCAGCAGCGTAGATGGCAGACCCTACGAGCAGTACTTC. The chain couples TRBV9 to TRBJ2-7; D gene unclear. V dropped 0 bases and J dropped 2 bases, with 9 bases sitting between them. The CDR3 consists of 14 residues. Germline V gene lookup returns CDR1 SGDLS and CDR2 YYNGEE.